The rows below give T cell receptor beta chains drawn from one sample of a study of blood T cell repertoires in COVID-19. The assay was immunoSEQ multiplex PCR, and TCRdb's table has in-frame clones only and misses some. The sample shows some 150,000 clones, roughly 86% of them seen only once. The sample was peripheral blood. The source of these receptors is a woman aged 60-70 years with acute or convalescent COVID-19. Each CDR3 is given with its conserved first and last residue. The D gene is left open where the match is weak. Rows may omit the clone size; those that give it use once, few, many or a size class.

d_call | j_call | clone_size | v_call | cdr3_nt | cdr3_aa
. | TRBJ2-7 | . | TRBV7-6 | TGTGCCAGCAGCTTAGTTAGTAGCTCCTACGAGCAGTACTTC | CASSLVSSSYEQYF
TRBD1 | TRBJ2-1 | . | TRBV7-2 | TGTGCCAGCAGCATAGGACAGGGGCGATACAATGAGCAGTTCTTC | CASSIGQGRYNEQFF
. | TRBJ2-7 | once | TRBV29-1 | TGCAGCGTTGCGTTTGGTCAGGGGGGCTCGGAGGAGCAGTACTTC | CSVAFGQGGSEEQYF
TRBD1 | TRBJ1-4 | . | TRBV5-6 | TGTGCCAGCAGCATAAGAAGGACAGGGGGGGATGAAAAACTGTTTTTT | CASSIRRTGGDEKLFF
TRBD1 | TRBJ2-7 | . | TRBV19 | TGTGCCAGTAGTACCGGACAGGGCTCCTACGAGCAGTACTTC | CASSTGQGSYEQYF
. | TRBJ1-1 | . | TRBV9 | TGTGCCAGCAGTGAACCAGGGCAAGCTTTCTTT | CASSEPGQAFF
TRBD1 | TRBJ2-5 | . | TRBV24-1 | TGTGCCACCAGTGACTCGGGACAGCACCAAGAGACCCAGTACTTC | CATSDSGQHQETQYF
. | TRBJ2-7 | few | TRBV10-3 | TGTGCCATCAGTCCAAGGCCAGCCAGGGACGAGCAGTACTTC | CAISPRPARDEQYF
. | TRBJ1-1 | . | TRBV24-1 | TGTGCCACCTCCAACCGGGGTAACACTGAAGCTTCCTTT | CATSNRGNTEASF
TRBD1 | TRBJ2-3 | . | TRBV5-6 | TGTGCCAGCAGCGCCGGGACAGTCTACACAGATACGCAGTATTTT | CASSAGTVYTDTQYF
. | TRBJ2-7 | few | TRBV20-1 | TGCAGTGCTAGTGATGTACAGGGGCTCGGGAGTGGGGAGCAGTACTTC | CSASDVQGLGSGEQYF
TRBD2 | TRBJ2-5 | . | TRBV20-1 | TGCAGTGCTAGTAGATCTAGCGGGGGTTTGGAGACCCAGTACTTC | CSASRSSGGLETQYF
. | TRBJ2-2 | . | TRBV3-1/TRBV3-2 | TGTGCCAGCAGCCAAGATCGGGACTACACCGGGGAGCTGTTTTTT | CASSQDRDYTGELFF
. | TRBJ2-7 | . | TRBV15 | TGTGCCACCAGCCAGTCCATCAGGGACTACGAGCAGTACTTC | CATSQSIRDYEQYF
TRBD2 | TRBJ2-1 | . | TRBV19 | TGTGCCAGTAGCCCTAGCGGGGGGCTCTACAATGAGCAGTTCTTC | CASSPSGGLYNEQFF
. | TRBJ2-2 | once | TRBV9 | TGTGCCAGCAGCCAAACACAGGACGGGGAGCTGTTTTTT | CASSQTQDGELFF
TRBD1 | TRBJ2-3 | . | TRBV6-4 | TGTGCCAGAAAGTCTTGGACAGGGATTCGCACAGATACGCAGTATTTT | CARKSWTGIRTDTQYF
TRBD1 | TRBJ2-7 | . | TRBV19 | TGTGCCAGTAGTTCGGGGACAGGTCTCTCCTACGAGCAGTACTTC | CASSSGTGLSYEQYF
TRBD2 | TRBJ2-3 | . | TRBV19 | TGTGCCAGTAGCCTGACTAGCTTTTCTAGCACAGATACGCAGTATTTT | CASSLTSFSSTDTQYF
TRBD1 | TRBJ2-7 | . | TRBV6-6 | TGTGCCAGCAGTCGACTGAGATTGAGGGACAGCTCCTACGAGCAGTACTTC | CASSRLRLRDSSYEQYF
TRBD2 | TRBJ2-1 | . | TRBV5-1 | TGCGCCAGCAGCTTGATTGGGACTAGCGGGGGGCTCAATGAGCAGTTCTTC | CASSLIGTSGGLNEQFF
TRBD1 | TRBJ1-2 | . | TRBV4-3 | TGCGCCAGCAGCCAAGATACAGGGGACTATGGCTACACCTTC | CASSQDTGDYGYTF
. | TRBJ2-3 | . | TRBV19 | TGTGCCAGTAGTATCCTCGTGGGGCCAGATACGCAGTATTTT | CASSILVGPDTQYF
TRBD1 | TRBJ1-4 | . | TRBV7-9 | TGTGCCAGCAGCTTAGTCGGACAGGGAGATAATGAAAAACTGTTTTTT | CASSLVGQGDNEKLFF